The 28 T cell receptor beta chains below were found in one sample sequenced in a study of blood T cell repertoires in COVID-19. Method: immunoSEQ multiplex PCR; TCRdb's copy keeps in-frame clones and lacks some. This table has 200,000 to 300,000 clones, about nine tenths appearing once. Material: peripheral blood. These TCRs come from a man aged 25 to 45 with COVID-19, enrolled during active disease.

This clone was counted once. V is TRBV7-9 and J is TRBJ1-6; tentatively, D is TRBD1 (6 bases). The CDR3 has 13 amino acids. Trimming removed 5 bases at V and 10 bases at J, with 12 bases between. Looked up from germline, CDR1 is SEHNR and CDR2 is FQNEAQ (reference sequence). CDR3 sequence reads: CASSTGIWSPLHF. The CDR3, as DNA: TGTGCCAGCAGCACAGGGATTTGGTCACCCCTCCACTTT. Full variable domain (missing parts from reference TRBV7-9 and TRBJ1-6): DTGVSQNPRHKITKRGQNVTFRCDPISEHNRLYWYRQTLGQGPEFLTYFQNEAQLEKSRLLSDRFSAERPKGSFSTLEIQRTEQGDSAMYLCASSTGIWSPLHFGNGTRLTVT.

The chain joins TRBV6-6 to TRBJ1-1; TRBD1 matches at 7 bases. The germline V gene encodes CDR1 MNHNY and CDR2 SVGAGI (reference sequence). With 6 bases clipped from V and 2 bases from J, the junction kept 6 bases outside the gene matches. The CDR3 is made up of 14 amino acids. Written as DNA, the CDR3 is TGTGCCAGCAGAAACCGGGACAGCAACACTGAAGCTTTCTTT. This sequence encodes CASRNRDSNTEAFF.

The chain combines TRBV27 with TRBJ1-5, with 9 nucleotides matching TRBD1. CDR3 length: 15 residues. CDR1 is MNHEY and CDR2 is SMNVEV in the germline V gene (reference sequence). V shed 6 bases, J shed 4 bases, and the junction held 7 bases outside the gene matches. Here the CDR3 reads CASSPWTGENQPQHF. CDR3 bases: TGTGCCAGCAGCCCCTGGACAGGGGAAAATCAGCCCCAGCATTTT.

The CDR3 protein is CASSLKKDGDYGYTF. CDR3 DNA: TGTGCCAGCAGTTTAAAAAAAGACGGGGACTATGGCTACACCTTC. This chain links TRBV27 with TRBJ1-2, with D uncertain. V was cut by 2 bases and J by 3 bases, with 13 bases left in between. The CDR3 is made up of 15 amino acids. Germline values: CDR1 MNHEY, CDR2 SMNVEV (reference sequence).

The chain is built from TRBV20-1 and TRBJ1-1; D ambiguous. V was clipped by 3 bases and J by 3 bases, with 11 bases between them. The CDR3 covers 13 residues. Per the germline V gene, CDR1 is DFQATT and CDR2 is SNEGSKA (reference sequence). CDR3 residues: CSASLGEDTEAFF. The DNA for the CDR3 is TGCAGTGCTAGTCTCGGGGAGGACACTGAAGCTTTCTTT.

The V gene is TRBV19, the J gene TRBJ2-1; 7 bases match TRBD2. Germline CDR1 reads LNHDA; CDR2 reads SQIVND (reference sequence). V was clipped by 9 bases and J by 5 bases; unmatched bases: 7. CDR3 length equals 13 residues. For the CDR3, the DNA is TGTGCCAGCTTGGAGCGGGGCGACAATGAGCAGTTCTTC. Translating gives CASLERGDNEQFF.

This sequence joins TRBV6-5 and TRBJ1-3; possible D gene TRBD1, 6 bases. Germline V gene data show CDR1 as MNHEY and CDR2 as SVGAGI. CDR3 length: 14 amino acids. Trimming took 6 bases from V and 2 from J, leaving 11 bases between them. In DNA form, the CDR3 reads TGTGCCAGCAGCCGACAGGACCCTGGAAACACCATATATTTT. This translates into CASSRQDPGNTIYF.

The V gene is TRBV10-2, the J gene TRBJ1-2; possibly TRBD1 for D (6 bases). The CDR3 is made up of 14 amino acids. The V and J ends lost 4 bases and 5 bases respectively, with 14 bases between them. The V gene's germline CDR1 is WSHSY and CDR2 SAAADI. CDR3 DNA: TGCGCCAGCAGTGTTTACGGTCAGGGGTATGGCTACACCTTC. It encodes CASSVYGQGYGYTF.

This rearrangement joins TRBV5-4 to TRBJ2-1, with 10 bases that match TRBD2. CDR1 SGHNT and CDR2 YYREEE come from the germline V gene (reference sequence). Losses at the gene ends were 1 base for V and 9 bases for J; bases not matched to a gene: 7. There are 15 residues in the CDR3. CDR3 sequence: CASSLYSGGAGEQFF. The DNA of the CDR3 is TGTGCCAGCAGCTTGTACAGCGGGGGGGCGGGTGAGCAGTTCTTC.

The chain recombines TRBV24-1 with TRBJ2-1, with 10 bases identical to TRBD1. The germline gives CDR1 KGHDR, CDR2 SFDVKD. There are 13 residues in the CDR3. The V gene end was trimmed by 12 bases and the J gene end by 9 bases; junction bases not matched to a gene: 10. CDR3 protein: CAAAGQGESEQFF. The CDR3 DNA is TGTGCCGCCGCCGGACAGGGGGAGAGTGAGCAGTTCTTC.

The V call is TRBV7-2, the J call TRBJ2-6; D uncertain. The CDR3 is 15 residues long. Trimming shortened V by 4 bases and J by 2 bases, and 9 bases separated the two germline ends. Germline V gene sequence: CDR1 SGHTA, CDR2 FQGNSA. Here the CDR3 reads CASSSFQAGANVLTF. The CDR3 nucleotides read TGTGCCAGCAGCTCATTTCAGGCTGGGGCCAACGTCCTGACTTTC.

This clone was seen a handful of times. The DNA for the CDR3 is TGTGCCAGCAGTGAAGACGGTGGTAGTTGGTACGAGCAGTACTTC. This gives the protein CASSEDGGSWYEQYF. This chain joins TRBV6-1 and TRBJ2-7; D remains ambiguous. This CDR3 is 15 amino acids long. Trimming removed 1 base from V and 4 bases from J, with 14 bases in between. Germline CDR1 MNHNS, CDR2 SASEGT.

This clone has just a few counts. The rearrangement uses TRBV9 and TRBJ1-6; no clear D. V lost 3 bases and J lost 0, with 13 bases in between. Germline V gene data show CDR1 as SGDLS and CDR2 as YYNGEE. The CDR3 runs 17 residues. Here the CDR3 reads CASSGGTSSSYNSPLHF. Written as DNA, the CDR3 is TGTGCCAGCAGCGGCGGCACCAGTTCCTCCTATAATTCACCCCTCCACTTT.

V gene TRBV18 combines with J gene TRBJ1-4, with D possibly being TRBD1 (5 bases). The CDR3 runs 14 residues. The V and J ends lost 0 bases and 7 bases respectively, with 9 bases between them. Germline V gene lookup returns CDR1 KGHSH and CDR2 LQKENI. The CDR3 loop reads CASSPPSQAEKLFF. In DNA form, the CDR3 reads TGTGCCAGCTCACCACCGTCACAGGCTGAAAAACTGTTTTTT.

This chain links TRBV27 with TRBJ2-7; tentatively, D is TRBD2 (5 bases). This CDR3 comprises 14 residues. With 3 bases removed from V and 4 bases from J, the gap between germline ends came to 13 bases. Germline CDR1 is MNHEY and CDR2 is SMNVEV (reference sequence). CDR3 DNA: TGTGCCAGCAGTTTGGGAGTAAGCACATACGAGCAGTACTTC. It is translated as CASSLGVSTYEQYF.

The chain couples TRBV5-1 to TRBJ2-2, with unresolved D. The V gene's germline CDR1 is SGHRS and CDR2 YFSETQ. This CDR3 has 16 amino acids. V was shortened by 1 base and J by 3 bases, with 13 bases between the two germline ends. The CDR3 bases are TGCGCCAGCAGCTTGAGGATCTCCGCGGACACCGGGGAGCTGTTTTTT. As protein: CASSLRISADTGELFF. The variable domain in full, with the rest retrieved from reference TRBV5-1 and TRBJ2-2, is KAGVTQTPRYLIKTRGQQVTLSCSPISGHRSVSWYQQTPGQGLQFLFEYFSETQRNKGNFPGRFSGRQFSNSRSEMNVSTLELGDSALYLCASSLRISADTGELFFGEGSRLTVL.

DNA for the CDR3: TGTGCCAGCAGCCGGGACAGAGCCTACGAGCAGTACTTC. Protein sequence: CASSRDRAYEQYF. The chain recombines TRBV5-6 with TRBJ2-7; 7 bases agree with TRBD1. V was clipped by 4 bases and J by 2 bases; unmatched bases: 3. The V gene's germline CDR1 is SGHDT and CDR2 YYEEEE. This CDR3 spans 13 amino acids.

This chain joins TRBV5-6 and TRBJ1-2; D is perhaps TRBD1 (5 bases). This CDR3 comprises 15 residues. Trimming stripped 0 bases from V and 4 bases from J, with 13 bases between. Germline CDR1 and CDR2: SGHDT and YYEEEE. CDR3 loop: CASSLAGGWSYGYTF. CDR3 DNA: TGTGCCAGCAGCTTGGCGGGGGGTTGGAGCTATGGCTACACCTTC.

The genes are TRBV5-1 and TRBJ1-4; D may be TRBD1 (6 bases). Germline-derived CDR1 and CDR2 are SGHRS and YFSETQ. Trimming removed 4 bases at V and 10 bases at J, with 23 bases between. The CDR3 covers 16 residues. The CDR3 loop reads CASSPSGADSTGKLFF. The CDR3 DNA reads as TGCGCCAGCAGCCCCTCAGGGGCCGACTCTACGGGAAAACTGTTTTTT.

The chain joins TRBV11-2 to TRBJ2-5; D possibly corresponds to TRBD1 (6 bases). Germline CDR1 SGHAT, CDR2 FQNNGV. V was shortened by 1 base and J by 2 bases, with 14 bases between the two germline ends. The CDR3 has 16 amino acids. The CDR3 region is CASSLGSRGPQETQYF. The DNA for the CDR3 is TGTGCCAGCAGCTTAGGTAGCAGGGGACCACAAGAGACCCAGTACTTC. The full variable domain, rest sourced from reference TRBV11-2 and TRBJ2-5, is EAGVAQSPRYKIIEKRQSVAFWCNPISGHATLYWYQQILGQGPKLLIQFQNNGVVDDSQLPKDRFSAERLKGVDSTLKIQPAKLEDSAVYLCASSLGSRGPQETQYFGPGTRLLVL.

The chain joins TRBV11-2 to TRBJ1-1, with D uncertain. The CDR3 runs to 16 residues. The germline V and J ends were trimmed by 5 bases and 0 bases, with 16 bases remaining between them. Germline V lookup: CDR1 SGHAT, CDR2 FQNNGV. The CDR3 protein is CASSPESRSLNTEAFF. The CDR3 DNA reads TGTGCCAGCAGCCCCGAGAGCAGGTCCTTGAACACTGAAGCTTTCTTT.

This chain joins TRBV30 and TRBJ1-1, with TRBD1 matching over 8 bases. The CDR3 loop spans 13 amino acids. Germline V gene data show CDR1 as GTSNPN and CDR2 as SVGIG (reference sequence). CDR3 sequence: CATPRGQNTEAFF. CDR3 sequence (DNA): TGTGCAACTCCCAGGGGGCAGAACACTGAAGCTTTCTTT.

The J gene is TRBJ2-5, the V gene TRBV6-2 or TRBV6-3, with D perhaps TRBD1 (5 bases). Looked up from germline, CDR1 is MNHEY and CDR2 is SVGEGT. Trimming removed 6 bases from V and 0 bases from J, with 17 bases in between. CDR3 length: 16 amino acids. CDR3: CASSPRTLLYQETQYF. DNA of the CDR3: TGTGCCAGCAGCCCGCGGACACTTTTGTACCAAGAGACCCAGTACTTC.

The V call is TRBV7-2, the J call TRBJ1-6, with 11 bases that match TRBD1. This CDR3 is 16 amino acids long. Germline CDR1 SGHTA, CDR2 FQGNSA. Trimming cost V 5 bases and J 7 bases; bases outside gene matches: 7. The CDR3 DNA sequence: TGTGCCAGCAGCCCTACCTGGACAGGGGGCAATTCACCCCTCCACTTT. The encoded protein is CASSPTWTGGNSPLHF.

This chain links TRBV6-5 with TRBJ2-3, with TRBD2 matching over 7 bases. The CDR3 is 14 residues long. CDR1 is MNHEY and CDR2 is SVGAGI in the germline V gene. The V gene end was trimmed by 8 bases and the J gene end by 4 bases; junction bases not matched to a gene: 9. For the CDR3, the DNA is TGTGCCAGCGGGACGGTAGCGGGCCCAGATACGCAGTATTTT. This encodes CASGTVAGPDTQYF.

CDR3 amino acids: CASSQGHSGVSYNEQFF. The CDR3 DNA reads as TGCGCCAGCAGCCAAGGTCATAGCGGGGTCTCCTACAATGAGCAGTTCTTC. The V call is TRBV4-1, the J call TRBJ2-1; 8 bases match TRBD2. Trimming cost V 1 base and J 0 bases; bases outside gene matches: 5. The germline V gene encodes CDR1 MGHRA and CDR2 YSYEKL. This CDR3 comprises 17 residues.

V usage is TRBV10-1 and J usage is TRBJ1-2, with D perhaps TRBD1 (6 bases). The germline CDR1 and CDR2 sequences are WNHNN and SYGVQD (reference sequence). CDR3 size: 14 residues. Trimming shortened V by 5 bases and J by 2 bases, and 12 bases separated the two germline ends. The CDR3, as DNA: TGCGCCAGCAGTCAGACAGGTCCAAACTATGGCTACACCTTC. Its protein product is CASSQTGPNYGYTF.

This chain joins TRBV30 and TRBJ1-6; D is uncertain. CDR3 size: 17 residues. Germline CDR1 and CDR2: GTSNPN and SVGIG (reference sequence). The ends were cut back, 1 base at V and 0 bases at J, with 13 bases in the middle. CDR3 sequence: CAWSDGRASSYNSPLHF. The CDR3 DNA reads TGTGCCTGGAGTGATGGGAGGGCCAGCTCCTATAATTCACCCCTCCACTTT.